The clone carrying this T cell receptor beta chain showed up just a few times. The target antigen is unknown. This entry comes from a study of cytomegalovirus exposure and HLA in healthy donors. Study-level information: Most donors, about 82% of a few hundred genotyped, fell in the Caucasian-associated ancestry cluster. General study results and limits: Reports showed the classifier diagnosing cytomegalovirus status with high specificity and sensitivity. An analysis was carried out at a later point. It showed that HLA-associated TCR beta chains were more clonally expanded than equally common non-associated chains.

The study ran its PCR with 60 Vbeta and 13 Jbeta primers. The assay was immunoSEQ multiplex PCR, and TCRdb's table has in-frame clones only and misses some. The sample records 140,000 to 150,000 clones, approximately 80% being singletons. The CDR3 loop spans 16 amino acids. V trimming: 5 bases; J trimming: 3 bases; junction bases outside the gene matches: 9. Germline V gene data show CDR1 as MGHDK and CDR2 as SYGVNS. This TCR was recovered from a young woman in good health and CMV-seropositive. This chain connects TRBV25-1 to TRBJ2-7, with 11 bases aligning to TRBD1. The specimen was PBMCs. In nucleotides, the CDR3 is TGTGCCAGCAGTCCCCACGGCGGGACAGGGGGCTACGAGCAGTACTTC. Translated, it gives CASSPHGGTGGYEQYF.